This TCR beta chain appears in the sequencing data of a study of cytomegalovirus exposure and HLA in healthy donors. Study-level results: With later analysis, a missense DCLRE1C variant became linked to TCR beta V- and J-gene trimming. The presence/absence work took it that sequencing depth was about the same across donors.

Worth noting for this clone: Its antigen remains unknown.

A multiplex PCR was run with 60 Vbeta primers and 13 Jbeta primers. Sequencing used immunoSEQ multiplex PCR; TCRdb keeps in-frame clones, though not all of them. The table lists roughly 180,000 clones, about 79% of them singletons. This CDR3 has 14 residues. The germline CDR1 and CDR2 sequences are SGHRS and YFSETQ. Trimming took 3 bases from V and 4 from J, leaving 13 bases between them. The donors were healthy bone marrow donors. The source of this sequence is a man aged 45-65 years in good health and CMV-seropositive. The sample was PBMCs. This chain connects TRBV5-1 to TRBJ2-5; the D gene is possibly TRBD2 (6 bases). CDR3 region: CASSSFGTPETQYF. The CDR3 bases are TGCGCCAGCAGCTCATTCGGGACTCCAGAGACCCAGTACTTC.